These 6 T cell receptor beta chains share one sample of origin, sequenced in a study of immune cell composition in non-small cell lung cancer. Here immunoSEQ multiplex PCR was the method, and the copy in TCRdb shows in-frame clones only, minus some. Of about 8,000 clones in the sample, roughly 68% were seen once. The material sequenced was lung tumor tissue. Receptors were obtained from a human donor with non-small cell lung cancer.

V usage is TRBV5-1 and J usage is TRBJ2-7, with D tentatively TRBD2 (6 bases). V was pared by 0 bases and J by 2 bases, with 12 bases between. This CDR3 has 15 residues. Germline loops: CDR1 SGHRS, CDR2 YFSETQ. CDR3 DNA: TGCGCCAGCAGCTTGGTCGGGAGAGGCCCCTACGAGCAGTACTTC. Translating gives CASSLVGRGPYEQYF.

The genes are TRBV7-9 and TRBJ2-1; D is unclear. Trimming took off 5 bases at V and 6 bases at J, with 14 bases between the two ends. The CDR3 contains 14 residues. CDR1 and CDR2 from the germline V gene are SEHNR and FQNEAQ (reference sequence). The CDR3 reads CASSPPHTFNEQFF. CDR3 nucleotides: TGTGCCAGCAGCCCCCCCCACACCTTCAATGAGCAGTTCTTC.

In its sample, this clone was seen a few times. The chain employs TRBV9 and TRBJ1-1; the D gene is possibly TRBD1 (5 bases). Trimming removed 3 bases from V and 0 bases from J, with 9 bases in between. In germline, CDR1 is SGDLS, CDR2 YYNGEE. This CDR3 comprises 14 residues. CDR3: CASSADSMNTEAFF. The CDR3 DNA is TGTGCCAGCAGCGCTGACAGCATGAACACTGAAGCTTTCTTT.

CDR3 DNA sequence: TGTGCCACCAGCAGAGATTTGTCGGCCGGGGAGCTGTTTTTT. Amino acids: CATSRDLSAGELFF. The chain carries TRBV15 and TRBJ2-2; D gene unclear. Per the germline V gene, CDR1 is LNHNV and CDR2 is YYDKDF (reference sequence). The CDR3 consists of 14 residues. Trimming took 0 bases from V and 6 from J, leaving 8 bases between them.

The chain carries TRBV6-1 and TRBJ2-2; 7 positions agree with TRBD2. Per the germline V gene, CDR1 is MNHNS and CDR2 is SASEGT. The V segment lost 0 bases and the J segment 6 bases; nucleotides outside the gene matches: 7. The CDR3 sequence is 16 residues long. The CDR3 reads CASSEAGGFKAGELFF. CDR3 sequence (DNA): TGTGCCAGCAGTGAAGCGGGGGGGTTTAAGGCCGGGGAGCTGTTTTTT.

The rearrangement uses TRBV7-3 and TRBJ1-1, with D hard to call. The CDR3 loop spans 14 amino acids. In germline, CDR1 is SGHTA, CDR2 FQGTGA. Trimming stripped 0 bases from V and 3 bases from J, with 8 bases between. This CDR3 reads CASSLTGGYTEAFF. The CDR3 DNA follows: TGTGCCAGCAGCTTAACCGGAGGTTACACTGAAGCTTTCTTT.